The present entry profiles one TCR beta chain with its context. This clonotype was observed at least ten times. The clone's antigen remains unknown. Base quality data are lacking; no much larger clone is found one base away. Instrument used: Illumina NovaSeq 6000. cDNA libraries for TCRalpha and TCRbeta were prepared by 5'RACE using constant-segment primers, with sample barcodes and unique molecular identifiers added. Trizol reagent was used to extract RNA from every sample. Library amplification was performed in two PCR steps, and a second sample barcode and Illumina TruSeq adapters were introduced in the second step. Sequencing of the libraries was done on an Illumina NovaSeq, producing 2 x 150 bp paired-end reads. In the original analysis: Demultiplexing of reads and collapsing into UMI-guided consensus sequences were performed with migec v1.2.7. Using mixcr v2.1.11, UMI consensuses were aligned to TRA and TRB V and J templates and then assembled into clonotypes. Clonotypes were classified as expanded or contracted when called significant by both edgeR and NoisET, with noise models trained on biological replicates. For edgeR calls, a false discovery rate-adjusted p below 0.01 and a log2 fold-change threshold of 1 were applied. As an exploratory analysis of dynamics, max-normalized trajectories of the 1000 most abundant clonotypes were examined with PCA combined with hierarchical clustering. Separately sequenced CD4+ and CD8+ repertoires were used to assign a CD4 or CD8 phenotype to each responding clone. Using fastp trimming at Q25 and MiXCR clonotype assembly, TCRdb reanalyzed the public sequencing data and kept in-frame beta chains. Rows matching on CDR3 protein sequence are summarized as one entry with the most common DNA and genes. The V and J calls, along with clone size, are taken from TCRdb and not from the paper's own processing. In this sample the table shows 350,000 to 500,000 distinct CDR3 sequences, roughly 18% of which occur a single time. The top ten clones comprise about a fifth of the sample.

Ficoll-Paque density gradient centrifugation was used to isolate PBMCs. These data originate in a study of T-cell memory formation after mild COVID-19 (TCRdb year 2021). For the study in its entirety: TCR sequence clusters from the two donors were largely donor specific. In two donors, T-cell clones that expanded and contracted after mild COVID-19 were followed by sequencing TCRalpha and TCRbeta repertoires longitudinally. The cohort comprised two young, previously healthy adult volunteers, one female and one male.

Compared with germline, V lacks 5 bases and J lacks 9 bases; bases without a gene match: 15. CDR1 SGHTA and CDR2 FQGTGA were looked up in the germline V gene. Counted from cysteine to phenylalanine, this CDR3 has 16 amino acids. The only DNA kept is the CDR3, 48 bases in frame from the first base. What the authors observed across the whole study: Balanced CD4/CD8 phenotypes were observed for clones contracting from day 15 to 85, whereas a bias towards CD4+ was observed for a second wave of clones expanding from day 15 to 37. The study included only a couple of mild cases, and larger cohorts that include severe cases with pre-infection samples were judged to be necessary. Some responding clones were detected in pre-infection memory, suggesting pre-existing cross-reactive memory T cells joined the SARS-CoV-2 response. Contracting CD4+ clones were located mainly in the CM and EM memory subsets, whereas CD8+ clones were found to be enriched in EMRA. Whether the second-wave clones peaking on day 37 were SARS-CoV-2 specific was not confirmed.

This clonotype was sampled from a man between 18 and 29 years old who had mild COVID-19 (a few samples of this study predate the infection). The sample titles of this study are shuffled in the database, so cell type and time point are left out; the donor was told from shared clones. The sequence joins TRBV7-3 to TRBJ2-3; 9 middle bases align to TRBD1. The sample was PBMCs or a T cell subset sorted from them (not recorded which). The nucleotides read TGTGCCAGCAGCCGGACCGGGACAGGGCCAAGGTACACGCAGTATTTT. Its protein product is CASSRTGTGPRYTQYF.